This is a list of T cell receptor beta chains from one sample in a study of cytomegalovirus exposure and HLA in healthy donors. Method: immunoSEQ multiplex PCR; TCRdb's copy keeps in-frame clones and lacks some. This repertoire shows under 200,000 clones, about 59% found once; its top ten account for roughly 2.9%. The sequencing sample was made of PBMCs. The receptors shown here come from a man aged 40-49 years in good health and CMV-seronegative. The CDR3 runs from the conserved cysteine through the conserved F or W. A D gene is named only where the DNA matches it firmly. For some rows the clone size is stated as once, few or many, or as a class when expanded; others skip it.

D gene: TRBD2
clone size: .
J gene: TRBJ2-1
V gene: TRBV6-1
CDR3 DNA: TGTGCCAGCAGTACGTCTAGCGGGGGGGCCGGTGAGCAGTTCTTC
CDR3 protein: CASSTSSGGAGEQFF

D gene: TRBD2
clone size: .
J gene: TRBJ2-5
V gene: TRBV7-4
CDR3 DNA: TGTTATTGGCGGGAGGTGGGGACCCAGTACTTC
CDR3 protein: CYWREVGTQYF

D gene: .
clone size: .
J gene: TRBJ1-4
V gene: TRBV2
CDR3 DNA: TGTGCCAGCAGTTCAGGGATCCTTAATGAAAAACTGTTTTTT
CDR3 protein: CASSSGILNEKLFF

D gene: .
clone size: .
J gene: TRBJ1-5
V gene: TRBV6-6
CDR3 DNA: TGTGCCAGCAGTTCACCTTCCGGTTTTAGCAATCAGCCCCAGCATTTT
CDR3 protein: CASSSPSGFSNQPQHF

D gene: .
clone size: .
J gene: TRBJ1-4
V gene: TRBV7-2
CDR3 DNA: TGTGCCAGCAGCGTCACAGGGTCAGCTAATGAAAAACTGTTTTTT
CDR3 protein: CASSVTGSANEKLFF

D gene: .
clone size: .
J gene: TRBJ2-5
V gene: TRBV4-3
CDR3 DNA: TGCGCCAGCAGCCAGGATCGAGGGATTGGGACCCAGTACTTC
CDR3 protein: CASSQDRGIGTQYF

D gene: TRBD1
clone size: .
J gene: TRBJ1-2
V gene: TRBV2
CDR3 DNA: TGTGCCAGCAACGAGGGGGCGCGAGGCTACACCTTC
CDR3 protein: CASNEGARGYTF

D gene: .
clone size: .
J gene: TRBJ2-7
V gene: TRBV7-9
CDR3 DNA: TGTGCCAGCAGCCCTGGACAGAACCAGTACTTC
CDR3 protein: CASSPGQNQYF

D gene: .
clone size: few
J gene: TRBJ1-4
V gene: TRBV5-1
CDR3 DNA: TGCGCCAGCAGCTGGGAGGGTGAAAAACTGTTTTTT
CDR3 protein: CASSWEGEKLFF

D gene: TRBD2
clone size: .
J gene: TRBJ2-7
V gene: TRBV27
CDR3 DNA: TGTGCCAGCAGGGGTGGGACTAGCGGATACGAGCAGTACTTC
CDR3 protein: CASRGGTSGYEQYF

D gene: .
clone size: few
J gene: TRBJ1-2
V gene: TRBV5-6
CDR3 DNA: TGTGCCAGCAGCTTGAATCTCGGGGGGGTTAGGACCTTC
CDR3 protein: CASSLNLGGVRTF

D gene: TRBD1
clone size: .
J gene: TRBJ2-1
V gene: TRBV29-1
CDR3 DNA: TGCAGCGTTGAAGATGAGGGACAGGGATCCTACAATGAGCAGTTCTTC
CDR3 protein: CSVEDEGQGSYNEQFF

D gene: .
clone size: .
J gene: TRBJ2-2
V gene: TRBV10-3
CDR3 DNA: TGTGCCATCACCGAACAGAGCTCCGGGGAGCTGTTTTTT
CDR3 protein: CAITEQSSGELFF

D gene: .
clone size: .
J gene: TRBJ2-1
V gene: TRBV5-1
CDR3 DNA: TGCGCCAGCAGCTTGGACCCTTCCAGTGAGCAGTTCTTC
CDR3 protein: CASSLDPSSEQFF

D gene: .
clone size: few
J gene: TRBJ1-5
V gene: TRBV6-1
CDR3 DNA: TGTGCCAGCAGTGATATTAATAGCAATCAGCCCCAGCATTTT
CDR3 protein: CASSDINSNQPQHF

D gene: TRBD2
clone size: few
J gene: TRBJ2-6
V gene: TRBV5-1
CDR3 DNA: TGCGCCAGCAGCCCAGTGGTAGCGGGATTCTCTGGGGCCAACGTCCTGACTTTC
CDR3 protein: CASSPVVAGFSGANVLTF

D gene: TRBD2
clone size: .
J gene: TRBJ2-7
V gene: TRBV6-1
CDR3 DNA: TGTGCCACCGCCCTAGCGGGGGGGGACTACGAGCAGTACTTC
CDR3 protein: CATALAGGDYEQYF

D gene: TRBD1
clone size: .
J gene: TRBJ2-7
V gene: TRBV7-8
CDR3 DNA: TGTGCCAGCAGCTTAGGAGAATGGACAGGGGACTCCTACGAGCAGTACTTC
CDR3 protein: CASSLGEWTGDSYEQYF

D gene: .
clone size: .
J gene: TRBJ2-3
V gene: TRBV6-5
CDR3 DNA: TGTGCCAGCAGTTACGCGCGGGCCACCACAGATACGCAGTATTTT
CDR3 protein: CASSYARATTDTQYF

D gene: .
clone size: .
J gene: TRBJ2-2
V gene: TRBV30
CDR3 DNA: TGTGCCTGGAGACGGACAGCGAACACCGGGGAGCTGTTTTTT
CDR3 protein: CAWRRTANTGELFF

D gene: .
clone size: .
J gene: TRBJ1-4
V gene: TRBV20-1
CDR3 DNA: TGCAGTGCCATCTTCGGTGAAAAACTGTTTTTT
CDR3 protein: CSAIFGEKLFF

D gene: .
clone size: .
J gene: TRBJ2-7
V gene: TRBV2
CDR3 DNA: TGTGCCAGCAGTGACCTCTCAGAAGCCTACGAGCAGTACTTC
CDR3 protein: CASSDLSEAYEQYF

D gene: TRBD1
clone size: .
J gene: TRBJ1-6
V gene: TRBV6-1
CDR3 DNA: TGTGCCAGCAGTGCGAGGAACAGGGGGGTCCCTGATTCACCCCTCCACTTT
CDR3 protein: CASSARNRGVPDSPLHF

D gene: .
clone size: .
J gene: TRBJ2-3
V gene: TRBV7-7
CDR3 DNA: TGTGCTAGCAGCCCTCGGAGAGAGGGCGCAGATACGCAGTATTTT
CDR3 protein: CASSPRREGADTQYF

D gene: .
clone size: .
J gene: TRBJ2-5
V gene: TRBV4-3
CDR3 DNA: TGCGCCAGCAGCCAAGATTCCGCGGAGGGAGAGACCCAGTACTTC
CDR3 protein: CASSQDSAEGETQYF

D gene: .
clone size: few
J gene: TRBJ2-7
V gene: TRBV28
CDR3 DNA: TGTGCCAGCAGTTTAGAAGAGGGAGTCCACGAGCAGTACTTC
CDR3 protein: CASSLEEGVHEQYF

D gene: .
clone size: .
J gene: TRBJ1-6
V gene: TRBV7-2
CDR3 DNA: TGTGCCAGCAGCCACCCGGGGACCCTCCACTTT
CDR3 protein: CASSHPGTLHF

D gene: .
clone size: .
J gene: TRBJ2-1
V gene: TRBV4-1
CDR3 DNA: TGCGCCAGCAGCCAAGAGTACCCTCGGTTGCTTGGGCAGTTCTTC
CDR3 protein: CASSQEYPRLLGQFF

D gene: TRBD1
clone size: few
J gene: TRBJ1-1
V gene: TRBV19
CDR3 DNA: TGTGCCAGTACAGGGGGCGATGACACTGAAGCTTTCTTT
CDR3 protein: CASTGGDDTEAFF

D gene: .
clone size: once
J gene: TRBJ2-7
V gene: TRBV6-5
CDR3 DNA: TGTGCCAGCAGTTACCTCAGGGTTACCAAGCAGTACTTC
CDR3 protein: CASSYLRVTKQYF

D gene: .
clone size: .
J gene: TRBJ1-2
V gene: TRBV6-5
CDR3 DNA: TGTGCCAGCAGTTACGGCAGGGGTGGGAGCTATGGCTACACCTTC
CDR3 protein: CASSYGRGGSYGYTF

D gene: .
clone size: .
J gene: TRBJ1-3
V gene: TRBV6-1
CDR3 DNA: TGTGCCAGCAGTGTTGCAGGGTTTGGAAACACCATATATTTT
CDR3 protein: CASSVAGFGNTIYF

D gene: .
clone size: .
J gene: TRBJ2-1
V gene: TRBV5-6
CDR3 DNA: TGTGCCAGCACCCTGACAGGCTCCTACAATGAGCAGTTCTTC
CDR3 protein: CASTLTGSYNEQFF

D gene: .
clone size: .
J gene: TRBJ1-6
V gene: TRBV9
CDR3 DNA: TGTGCCAGCAGCGGGGTCATCGGGGGGTCACCCCTCCACTTT
CDR3 protein: CASSGVIGGSPLHF

D gene: .
clone size: .
J gene: TRBJ2-2
V gene: TRBV28
CDR3 DNA: TGTGCCAGCACCCTACAGATCTCAGGGGCCGGGGAGCTGTTTTTT
CDR3 protein: CASTLQISGAGELFF

D gene: TRBD1
clone size: .
J gene: TRBJ2-5
V gene: TRBV19
CDR3 DNA: TGTGCCAGTAGTGGCCGGACAGGGAGGATTGAAGAGACCCAGTACTTC
CDR3 protein: CASSGRTGRIEETQYF

D gene: .
clone size: .
J gene: TRBJ1-1
V gene: TRBV9
CDR3 DNA: TGTGCCAGCAGCTTCCGGGGGAACACTGAAGCTTTCTTT
CDR3 protein: CASSFRGNTEAFF

D gene: TRBD2
clone size: .
J gene: TRBJ2-1
V gene: TRBV5-1
CDR3 DNA: TGCGCCAGCAGCGCCACTAGCGGGAGTTGGAATGAGCAGTTCTTC
CDR3 protein: CASSATSGSWNEQFF

D gene: .
clone size: few
J gene: TRBJ1-5
V gene: TRBV19
CDR3 DNA: TGTGCCAGTAGTAGGTCCCCTACAGGCCTGGGCAATCAGCCCCAGCATTTT
CDR3 protein: CASSRSPTGLGNQPQHF

D gene: .
clone size: .
J gene: TRBJ1-4
V gene: TRBV5-6
CDR3 DNA: TGTGCCAGCAGCCCCAGGGGTGCTAATGAAAAACTGTTTTTT
CDR3 protein: CASSPRGANEKLFF

D gene: TRBD1
clone size: .
J gene: TRBJ1-5
V gene: TRBV5-7
CDR3 DNA: TGTGCCAGCAGCAATACAGGGGGCTGGCAGCCCCAGCATTTT
CDR3 protein: CASSNTGGWQPQHF

D gene: .
clone size: once
J gene: TRBJ2-5
V gene: TRBV19
CDR3 DNA: TGTGCCAGCTCGACTAGTTTTATGGAGACCCAGTACTTC
CDR3 protein: CASSTSFMETQYF

D gene: .
clone size: .
J gene: TRBJ2-7
V gene: TRBV5-1
CDR3 DNA: TGCGCCAGCAGCGGTGACAGACTCTACGAGCAGTACTTC
CDR3 protein: CASSGDRLYEQYF

D gene: .
clone size: .
J gene: TRBJ2-7
V gene: TRBV10-3
CDR3 DNA: TGTGCCATCAGTGAAGGGACTTGGTCGGCCGAGCAGTACTTC
CDR3 protein: CAISEGTWSAEQYF

D gene: .
clone size: .
J gene: TRBJ2-2
V gene: TRBV15
CDR3 DNA: TGTGCCACCAGCAGAGGCCCTCGGACTGCGAACACCGGGGAGCTGTTTTTT
CDR3 protein: CATSRGPRTANTGELFF

D gene: .
clone size: .
J gene: TRBJ2-7
V gene: TRBV5-1
CDR3 DNA: TGCGCCAGCAGCTTGGAGGGAGGCCTAACCGCTGGCTACGAGCAGTACTTC
CDR3 protein: CASSLEGGLTAGYEQYF

D gene: .
clone size: .
J gene: TRBJ1-2
V gene: TRBV7-9
CDR3 DNA: TGTTCCAGCAGCTCCATTAGCGATGGCTACACCTTC
CDR3 protein: CSSSSISDGYTF